This entry features one T cell receptor (beta chain) sequence. This record belongs to a study of blood T cell repertoires in COVID-19. Overall study context: Sites in the United States, Italy and Spain provided acute and convalescent COVID-19 samples.

TCRdb's table, derived via immunoSEQ multiplex PCR, lists solely in-frame clones and lacks some. This table has some 60,000 clones, 65% to 85% appearing once. This CDR3 has 14 residues. In germline, CDR1 is MNHEY, CDR2 SVGAGI. Trimming pared 4 bases from V and 8 bases from J, leaving 15 bases between. The chain combines TRBV6-5 with TRBJ2-4; D might be TRBD1 (5 bases). The clonotype comes from a man between 60 and 75 years old with acute or convalescent COVID-19. The specimen sequenced was peripheral blood. The CDR3 spells CASSSELRVDIQYF. CDR3 sequence (DNA): TGTGCCAGCAGTTCTGAACTCAGGGTTGACATTCAGTACTTC.